This T cell receptor beta chain appears in the sequencing data of a study of blood T cells in healthy people across ages. The study, taken as a whole, reports: What prevented conclusive comparison of naive and antigen-experienced cells was that PBMCs were unsorted.

A sample-barcoded 5' primer and a J-beta primer mix were used in a second PCR of roughly 6 to 11 cycles. TCRdb processed the 5' RACE reads anew with MiXCR; each CDR3 protein has one entry. The sample holds 1.4 million or so distinct CDR3 sequences; 35% to 45% are singletons and the top ten take around 4%. V lost 0 bases to trimming and J lost 4 bases; unmatched junction nucleotides: 8. Germline V CDR1 and CDR2: DFQATT, SNEGSKA (reference sequence). The CDR3 totals 17 residues. Concerning this clonotype: Its antigen is as yet unknown.

Each sample yielded at least 5 micrograms of PBMC total RNA. The clonotype comes from a young woman in good health. The chain links TRBV20-1 to TRBJ2-1, with TRBD2 matching 11 bases. The source material was blood. The CDR3 reads CSAREKLAGVLYNEQFF. The CDR3, as DNA: TGCAGTGCTAGAGAGAAACTAGCGGGAGTACTATACAATGAGCAGTTCTTC.